A single T cell receptor (beta chain) is shown here with its context. What it binds is unknown. The data were obtained in a study of post-analysis software for immune sequencing data. General study findings and limits: Compared with controls, patients had more of 4 to 6 TRBV segments, including TRBV5-6, TRBV5-1 and TRBV20-1.

cDNA libraries for TCR beta contained unique molecular identifiers. TCRdb called the PCR reads again in MiXCR, with one record for every CDR3 protein. The table records hundreds of thousands of distinct CDR3 sequences, 25% to 30% of them present only once. The CDR3 covers 14 residues. After removal of 3 bases from V and 7 bases from J, the junction contained 8 bases not matched to a gene. The germline CDR1 and CDR2 sequences are DFQATT and SNEGSKA (reference sequence). The TCR was taken from a girl under 18 with multiple sclerosis. Material: blood. The V call is TRBV20-1, the J call TRBJ1-5; 8 bases agree with TRBD1. The CDR3 loop is CSASTRGLGQPQHF. Here the CDR3 DNA reads TGCAGTGCTAGTACCAGGGGGCTGGGGCAGCCCCAGCATTTT.